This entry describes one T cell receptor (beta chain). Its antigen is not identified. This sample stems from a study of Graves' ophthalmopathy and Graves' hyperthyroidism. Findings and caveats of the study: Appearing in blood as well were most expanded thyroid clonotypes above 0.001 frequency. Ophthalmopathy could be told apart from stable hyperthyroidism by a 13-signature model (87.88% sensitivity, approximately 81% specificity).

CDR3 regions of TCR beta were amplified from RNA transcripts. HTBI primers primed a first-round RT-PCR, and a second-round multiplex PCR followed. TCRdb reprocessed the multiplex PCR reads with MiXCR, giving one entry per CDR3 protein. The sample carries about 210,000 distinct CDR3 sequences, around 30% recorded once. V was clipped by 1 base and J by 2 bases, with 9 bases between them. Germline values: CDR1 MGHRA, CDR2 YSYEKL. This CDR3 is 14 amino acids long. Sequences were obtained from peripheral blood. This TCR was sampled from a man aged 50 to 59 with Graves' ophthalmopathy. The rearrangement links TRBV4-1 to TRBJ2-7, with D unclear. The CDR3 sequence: CASSQVTETYEQYF. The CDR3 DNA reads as TGCGCCAGCAGCCAAGTCACAGAAACCTACGAGCAGTACTTC.